The clone carrying this T cell receptor beta chain has only one observation. Under the authors' procedure: Amplification with reference gene primers provided the estimates of nucleated cell counts. Only in-frame clones appear in the TCRdb table, and some are missing; sequencing was by immunoSEQ multiplex PCR. V and J calls and clone size follow that table, whereas D and trimming were derived from the DNA. The table lists some 250,000 clones, about 88% of them singletons, with almost 2% in the top ten. The CDR3 runs to 14 residues. Germline V CDR1 and CDR2: SGHTA, FQGNSA. The V and J ends lost 2 bases and 3 bases respectively, with 10 bases between them. The sample originates from a study of blood T cell repertoires in COVID-19. Study at large: Samples representing acute and convalescent COVID-19 were sourced from the United States, Italy and Spain. Sample material is recorded as cDNA or gDNA derived from T cells, B-cell-depleted T cells, or PBMCs.

The sequencing input was peripheral blood. The clonotype was recovered from a man aged 30 to 45 with active or convalescent COVID-19. The V gene is TRBV7-2, the J gene TRBJ1-2; D gene ambiguous. The CDR3: CASSLYTVDYGYTF. For the CDR3, the DNA is TGTGCCAGCAGCTTATATACAGTAGACTATGGCTACACCTTC.